This T cell receptor beta chain was sequenced during a study of Ad26.COV2.S vaccination and SARS-CoV-2 variants. This CDR3 has 14 amino acids. V was clipped by 6 bases and J by 4 bases; unmatched bases: 6. Germline lookup yields CDR1 MDHEN and CDR2 SYDVKM. Libraries were prepared by immunoSEQ multiplex PCR; TCRdb keeps only in-frame clonotypes and omits some of them. In the table there are roughly 300,000 clones, roughly 90% of which are singletons. Concerning this clone: Distinct nucleotide sequences in the sample also encode this CDR3.

Treatment here: about 20 received Ad26.COV2.S at low or high dose, single or two shots; roughly 5 received placebo; per-sample allocation not given. Each sample was drawn 63 days after the first injection (of vaccine or placebo). This chain joins TRBV28 and TRBJ2-7; the match to TRBD1 covers 10 bases. This TCR was sampled from a person between 18 and 65 years old who received the Ad26.COV2.S COVID-19 vaccine or a placebo. The specimen was peripheral blood, collected in a trial of Ad26.COV2.S vaccine versus placebo. The CDR3 DNA sequence: TGTGCCAGCAGCCCCGGGACAGGGGCTTACGAGCAGTACTTC. This gives the protein CASSPGTGAYEQYF.